The next 14 T cell receptor beta chains were all read from a single sample in a study of T cell repertoires in cytomegalovirus infection. TCRdb passed the reads through MiXCR, listing each CDR3 protein once. The data show fewer than 700,000 distinct CDR3 sequences, roughly a quarter seen once. Sequenced input: CD8+ T cells from PBMCs. These receptors came from a human donor in good health (CMV status not recorded). Some clones in this sample may be carry-over from other donors' samples.

V and J are TRBV29-1 and TRBJ2-5; D is perhaps TRBD1 or TRBD2 (6 bases each). CDR1 is SQVTM and CDR2 is ANQGSEA in the germline V gene. CDR3 size: 14 residues. V was cut by 5 bases and J by 4 bases, with 17 bases left in between. For the CDR3, the DNA is TGCAGCGTTCGGAGGGGGGATCGGCCAGAGACCCAGTACTTC. Its translation is CSVRRGDRPETQYF. The full variable domain, rest sourced from reference TRBV29-1 and TRBJ2-5, is SAVISQKPSRDICQRGTSLTIQCQVDSQVTMMFWYRQQPGQSLTLIATANQGSEATYESGFVIDKFPISRPNLTFSTLTVSNMSPEDSSIYLCSVRRGDRPETQYFGPGTRLLVL.

This clonotype has a count of ten or more. The chain joins TRBV7-8 to TRBJ2-7; TRBD2 might be the D (5 bases). This CDR3 comprises 13 residues. The V gene's germline CDR1 is SGHVS and CDR2 FQNEAQ. V was trimmed by 1 base and J by 7 bases, leaving 11 bases between them. CDR3 protein: CASSLDAPGEQYV. The CDR3, as DNA: TGTGCCAGCAGCTTAGACGCGCCGGGGGAGCAGTACGTC.

The V gene is TRBV4-1, the J gene TRBJ2-7, with unresolved D. This CDR3 comprises 14 residues. Germline values: CDR1 MGHRA, CDR2 YSYEKL. Trimming cost V 0 bases and J 1 base, with 7 bases left between them. The CDR3 loop is CASSQDPDSYEQYV. As DNA, the CDR3 is TGCGCCAGCAGCCAAGATCCAGATTCCTACGAGCAGTACGTC.

This clonotype turned up a few times. This CDR3 reads CASTPPPGDQPQHF. CDR3 sequence (DNA): TGTGCCAGCACCCCCCCCCCAGGGGATCAGCCCCAGCATTTT. The J gene is TRBJ1-5, the V gene TRBV12-3 or TRBV12-4; TRBD1 might be the D (6 bases). The CDR3 covers 14 residues. The V gene lost 7 bases and the J gene lost 5 bases, with 15 bases spanning the gap.

This clonotype was observed many times. The CDR3 DNA reads as TGTGCCAGCAGTTGGGGACAGGGTTTGACCTACGAGCAGTACGTC. Translating it yields CASSWGQGLTYEQYV. This sequence joins TRBV7-9 and TRBJ2-7, with 9 bases identical to TRBD1. V shed 6 bases, J shed 2 bases, and the junction held 8 bases outside the gene matches. CDR3 length: 15 residues. Germline V gives CDR1 SEHNR, CDR2 FQNEAQ (reference sequence).

On this clonotype itself: One end of the junction fails to match germline, which may point to a read error. V and J are TRBV20-1 and TRBJ2-5; 8 bases are a match to TRBD2. Germline values: CDR1 DFQATT, CDR2 SNEGSKA (reference sequence). This CDR3 has 15 residues. CDR3 sequence (DNA): TGCAGTGCTAGAGATCGACTAGCGCCCGGAGAGTCCCAGTACTTC. It encodes CSARDRLAPGESQYF.

In this sample, this clonotype turned up a few times. The rearrangement links TRBV6-2 or TRBV6-3 to TRBJ1-1; D is uncertain. CDR1 and CDR2 from the germline V gene are MNHEY and SVGEGT. The CDR3 spans 15 residues. The ends were cut back, 5 bases at V and 4 bases at J, with 17 bases in the middle. The DNA for the CDR3 is TGTGCCAGCAGTCTCGCCGGTCATACGTCCACTGAAGCTTTCTTT. Translated: CASSLAGHTSTEAFF.

This clonotype was recorded a few times. The chain uses TRBV20-1 and TRBJ1-1, with D tentatively TRBD1 (5 bases). The ends were cut back, 0 bases at V and 4 bases at J, with 18 bases in the middle. This CDR3 is built from 16 residues. Looked up from germline, CDR1 is DFQATT and CDR2 is SNEGSKA (reference sequence). The CDR3 region is CSARDGPASGGTEAFF. CDR3 bases: TGCAGTGCTAGAGATGGTCCCGCGAGCGGGGGCACTGAAGCTTTCTTT.

The chain uses TRBV9 and TRBJ2-5, with TRBD2 matching 12 bases. J lost 4 bases, V lost 4 bases, and 11 bases had no gene match. The CDR3 is 17 residues long. The germline V gene has CDR1 SGDLS and CDR2 YYNGEE. CDR3 residues: CASSPRGLAGIGETQYF. The CDR3 region has the DNA TGTGCCAGCAGCCCAAGAGGACTAGCGGGGATAGGAGAGACCCAGTACTTC.

This clonotype was observed a few times. The rearrangement uses TRBV4-1 and TRBJ1-2; 7 nucleotides align to TRBD1. Germline CDR1 is MGHRA and CDR2 is YSYEKL. The ends lost 0 bases at V and 0 bases at J; junction bases unmatched: 4. The CDR3 covers 16 residues. In DNA form, the CDR3 reads TGCGCCAGCAGCCAAGAATTAGGGACAGCTAACTATGGCTACACCTTC. Residues: CASSQELGTANYGYTF.

V gene TRBV7-3 combines with J gene TRBJ2-2; weak D call: TRBD1 (6 bases). Trimming took 5 bases from V and 1 from J, leaving 23 bases between them. There are 19 residues in the CDR3. The V gene's germline CDR1 is SGHTA and CDR2 FQGTGA. CDR3 in DNA: TGTGCCAGCAGCCCTACAGGGCCCGGGTTACACGAGAACACCGGGGAGCTGTTTTTT. Its protein is CASSPTGPGLHENTGELFF.

The V call is TRBV29-1, the J call TRBJ2-2, with 9 bases fitting TRBD1. Germline CDR1 and CDR2: SQVTM and ANQGSEA. The CDR3 runs 14 residues. Trimming cost V 6 bases and J 3 bases; bases outside gene matches: 5. CDR3 coding DNA: TGCAGCGTCGCCGGGACAGGGTACACCGGGGAGCTGTTTTTT. This encodes CSVAGTGYTGELFF.

The chain couples TRBV4-2 to TRBJ2-3, with 11 nucleotides matching TRBD2. The germline V gene has CDR1 LGHNA and CDR2 YNFKEQ. The CDR3 covers 19 residues. With 3 bases clipped from V and 4 bases from J, the junction kept 15 bases outside the gene matches. Written as DNA, the CDR3 is TGTGCCAGCAGCCAGCTACCCCAGACTAGCGGGGCCCCGGCAGATACGCAGTATTTT. It encodes CASSQLPQTSGAPADTQYF.

CDR3 sequence: CATKGDLSAAQHF. The DNA of the CDR3 is TGTGCCACCAAAGGGGACCTTAGCGCAGCTCAGCATTTT. The V and J genes are TRBV19 and TRBJ1-5; maybe TRBD1 (5 bases). The germline V and J ends were trimmed by 10 bases and 13 bases, with 23 bases remaining between them. The CDR3 length is 13 residues. Germline CDR1 and CDR2: LNHDA and SQIVND (reference sequence). The entire variable domain, with the rest obtained from reference TRBV19 and TRBJ1-5, is as follows: DGGITQSPKYLFRKEGQNVTLSCEQNLNHDAMYWYRQDPGQGLRLIYYSQIVNDFQKGDIAEGYSVSREKKESFPLTVTSAQKNPTAFYLCATKGDLSAAQHFGDGTRLSIL.